The following is a T cell receptor beta chain sequence with its context. Its antigen is unknown. Trimming removed 8 bases from V and 7 bases from J; junction bases left unmatched: 9. CDR3 length: 14 amino acids. The entry originates in a study of CD8 T cells in ankylosing spondylitis. Findings and caveats of the study: A TCR beta motif made of about 8 highly homologous variants seemed typical of ankylosing spondylitis blood.

Making the TCR beta libraries involved quantitative 5'-RACE with molecular barcodes. TCRdb independently ran MiXCR on the 5' RACE reads; one entry per CDR3 protein. This sample yields 200,000 to 250,000 distinct CDR3 sequences, of which around 18% are seen a single time; about 42% belongs to the top ten. The receptor was derived from a male donor with ankylosing spondylitis. The chain uses TRBV12-3 or TRBV12-4 and TRBJ2-1; TRBD1 agrees at 9 bases. The source material was blood, either unsorted or a sorted T cell fraction (not recorded which). The CDR3 loop is CASATGTGWNEQFF. The CDR3 DNA sequence: TGTGCCAGCGCCACCGGGACAGGGTGGAATGAGCAGTTCTTC.